These T cell receptor beta chains were read from a single sample in a study of shared clonotypes between healthy human individuals. Sequencing was performed with immunoSEQ multiplex PCR; in TCRdb, only in-frame clones are kept and a portion is missing. The table shows about half a million clones, with approximately 78% occurring only once. Sequenced material: PBMCs. The source of these receptors is a woman aged 40 to 50 in good health. Some clones in this sample may be carry-over from other donors' samples. Each CDR3 is given with its conserved first and last residue. The D gene is left open where the match is weak. Clone size appears in some rows only: once, few, many, or a class for an expanded clone.

v_call	d_call	j_call	clone_size	cdr3_nt	cdr3_aa
TRBV4-2	TRBD2	TRBJ2-7	NA	TGTGCCAGCAGCCGCCAACGAGGGACTAGCGGGGACTCCTACGAGCAGTACTTC	CASSRQRGTSGDSYEQYF
TRBV19	TRBD1	TRBJ2-2	NA	TGTGCCAGTAGGGTGGACAGGGTCACGACCGGGGAGCTGTTTTTT	CASRVDRVTTGELFF
TRBV7-9	NA	TRBJ2-3	NA	TGTGCCAGCAGCTTCACTACCTCTAGCACAGATACGCAGTATTTT	CASSFTTSSTDTQYF
TRBV27	TRBD1	TRBJ2-1	once	TGTGCCAGCAGTCACGGACAGGGGGCTTTGGTGTATGAGCAGTTCTTC	CASSHGQGALVYEQFF
TRBV19	NA	TRBJ2-5	NA	TGTGCCAGTAGTATCCCGGGGAAGCGGAGTCAAGAGACCCAGTACTTC	CASSIPGKRSQETQYF
TRBV27	NA	TRBJ2-7	NA	TGTGCCAGCAGTTCGGAGAGTACGGCGGGAGAGCAGTACTTC	CASSSESTAGEQYF
TRBV11-2	NA	TRBJ2-7	NA	TGTGCCAGCAGCTTCAGTAGACTCCCTTCCTACGAGCAGTACTTC	CASSFSRLPSYEQYF
TRBV27	NA	TRBJ1-1	NA	TGTGCCGGCAGTCCATCCTTAGGACGGACAAACACTGAAGCTTTCTTT	CAGSPSLGRTNTEAFF
TRBV7-9	TRBD2	TRBJ2-1	NA	TGTGCCAGCAGTCCGGGACTAGGGTACAATGAGCAGTTCTTC	CASSPGLGYNEQFF
TRBV9	TRBD2	TRBJ2-1	NA	TGTGCCAGCAGCGTAGATGATGTGGGAGGGTACAATGAGCAGTTCTTC	CASSVDDVGGYNEQFF
TRBV28	NA	TRBJ1-1	NA	TGTGCCAGCAGACCGACGGACAGCTCAGTGAACACTGAAGCTTTCTTT	CASRPTDSSVNTEAFF
TRBV29-1	TRBD2	TRBJ2-7	NA	TGCAGCGTTGAAGGTTCTAGCGGGAGTTCCTACGAGCAGTACTTC	CSVEGSSGSSYEQYF
TRBV7-2	NA	TRBJ2-7	NA	TGTGCCAGCAGCGAAGTCCTGCTAGACCTCTCCTACGAGCAGTACTTC	CASSEVLLDLSYEQYF
TRBV13	NA	TRBJ2-7	NA	TGTGCCAGCAGCTTGAACGGGGCTTCCTACGAGCAGTACTTC	CASSLNGASYEQYF
TRBV6-5	NA	TRBJ1-3	NA	TGTGCCAGCAGTTACTCGCCTAGCTCTGGAAACACCATATATTTT	CASSYSPSSGNTIYF
TRBV29-1	TRBD1	TRBJ1-2	NA	TGCAGCGTTGCGACAGGGGGCTTTGGCTACACCTTC	CSVATGGFGYTF
TRBV14	NA	TRBJ2-7	NA	TGTGCCAGCAGCCCTCTTGGGGGTTACGAGCAGTACTTC	CASSPLGGYEQYF
TRBV4-3	TRBD2	TRBJ2-1	NA	TGCGCCAGCAGCCAAGATTCGGCTAGCGGGATTCCCAATGAGCAGTTCTTC	CASSQDSASGIPNEQFF
TRBV28	TRBD1	TRBJ1-4	NA	TGTGCCAGCAGTTTACAGCAGGGGGCAGGAGAAAAACTGTTTTTT	CASSLQQGAGEKLFF
TRBV28	NA	TRBJ2-2	NA	TGTGCCAGCAGTTTGATAGACACCGGGGAGCTGTTTTTT	CASSLIDTGELFF
TRBV4-2	TRBD2	TRBJ2-2	NA	TGTGCCAGCAGCCCCCGACTAGCGGGAGGCACCGGGGAGCTGTTTTTT	CASSPRLAGGTGELFF
TRBV5-1	TRBD1	TRBJ2-7	few	TGCGCCAGCAGCTTTAGGACAGGTCCCTACGAGCAGTACTTC	CASSFRTGPYEQYF
TRBV19	NA	TRBJ1-1	NA	TGTGCCAGTAGGGGGCTCGGCACTGAAGCTTTCTTT	CASRGLGTEAFF
TRBV7-2	NA	TRBJ2-3	once	TGTGCCAGCAGCCCCCCAGGGCGTACGCAGTATTTT	CASSPPGRTQYF